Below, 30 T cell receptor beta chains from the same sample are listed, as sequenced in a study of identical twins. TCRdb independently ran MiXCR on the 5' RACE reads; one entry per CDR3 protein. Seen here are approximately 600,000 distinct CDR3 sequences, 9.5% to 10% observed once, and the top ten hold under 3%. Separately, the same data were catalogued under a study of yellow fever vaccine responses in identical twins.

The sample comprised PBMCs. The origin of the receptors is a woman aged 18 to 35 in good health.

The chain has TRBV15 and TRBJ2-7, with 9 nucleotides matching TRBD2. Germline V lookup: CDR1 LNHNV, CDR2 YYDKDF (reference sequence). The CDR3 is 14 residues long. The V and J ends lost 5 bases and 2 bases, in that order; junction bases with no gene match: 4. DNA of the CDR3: TGTGCCACCAGCGAGGGACTAGCAACCTACGAGCAGTACTTC. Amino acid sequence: CATSEGLATYEQYF.

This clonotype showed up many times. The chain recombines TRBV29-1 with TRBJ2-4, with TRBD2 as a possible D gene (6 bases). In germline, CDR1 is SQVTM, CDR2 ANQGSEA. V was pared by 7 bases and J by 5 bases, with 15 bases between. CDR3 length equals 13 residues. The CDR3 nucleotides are TGCAGCGGCGTTAGCGGCCCCCAAAACATTCAGTACTTC. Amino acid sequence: CSGVSGPQNIQYF. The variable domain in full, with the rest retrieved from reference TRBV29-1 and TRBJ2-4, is SAVISQKPSRDICQRGTSLTIQCQVDSQVTMMFWYRQQPGQSLTLIATANQGSEATYESGFVIDKFPISRPNLTFSTLTVSNMSPEDSSIYLCSGVSGPQNIQYFGAGTRLSVL.

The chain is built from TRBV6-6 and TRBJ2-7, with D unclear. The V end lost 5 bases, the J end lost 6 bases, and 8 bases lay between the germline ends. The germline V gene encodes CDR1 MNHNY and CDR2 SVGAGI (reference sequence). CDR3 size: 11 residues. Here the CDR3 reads CASSTVAEQYF. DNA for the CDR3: TGTGCCAGCAGTACGGTTGCCGAGCAGTACTTC.

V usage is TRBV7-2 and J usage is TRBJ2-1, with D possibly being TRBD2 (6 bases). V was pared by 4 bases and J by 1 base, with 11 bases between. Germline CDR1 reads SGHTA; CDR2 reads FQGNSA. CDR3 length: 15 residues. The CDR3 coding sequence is TGTGCCAGCAGCTCCAGGGACTGGTCCTACAATGAGCAGTTCTTC. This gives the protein CASSSRDWSYNEQFF.

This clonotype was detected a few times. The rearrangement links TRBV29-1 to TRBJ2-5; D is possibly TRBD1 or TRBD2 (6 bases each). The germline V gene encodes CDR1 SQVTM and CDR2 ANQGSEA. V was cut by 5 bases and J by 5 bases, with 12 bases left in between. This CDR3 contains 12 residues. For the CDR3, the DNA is TGCAGCGTTTCAGGGGCGGGGGAGACCCAGTACTTC. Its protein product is CSVSGAGETQYF.

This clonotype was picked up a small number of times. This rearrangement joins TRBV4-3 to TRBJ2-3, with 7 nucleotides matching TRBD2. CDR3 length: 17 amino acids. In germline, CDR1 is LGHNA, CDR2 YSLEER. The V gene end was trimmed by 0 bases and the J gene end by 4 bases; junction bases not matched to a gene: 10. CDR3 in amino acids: CASSQESAGVGADTQYF. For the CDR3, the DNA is TGCGCCAGCAGCCAAGAATCGGCGGGAGTCGGTGCAGATACGCAGTATTTT.

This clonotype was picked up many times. CDR3 DNA sequence: TGTGCCAGCAGCTTAGGCGAGGGCAGGGGCGAGACCCAGTACTTC. It translates to CASSLGEGRGETQYF. V usage is TRBV7-2 and J usage is TRBJ2-5; D possibly corresponds to TRBD1 (6 bases). The V gene lost 1 base and the J gene lost 5 bases, with 14 bases spanning the gap. Germline V gives CDR1 SGHTA, CDR2 FQGNSA. The CDR3 is 15 amino acids. Using reference TRBV7-2 and TRBJ2-5 for the parts outside the CDR3, the full variable domain is GAGVSQSPSNKVTEKGKDVELRCDPISGHTALYWYRQSLGQGLEFLIYFQGNSAPDKSGLPSDRFSAERTGGSVSTLTIQRTQQEDSAVYLCASSLGEGRGETQYFGPGTRLLVL.

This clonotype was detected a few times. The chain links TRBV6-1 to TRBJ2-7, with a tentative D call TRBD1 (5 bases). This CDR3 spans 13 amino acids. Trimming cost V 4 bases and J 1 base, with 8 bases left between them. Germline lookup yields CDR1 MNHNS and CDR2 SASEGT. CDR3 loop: CASSGPGSYEQYF. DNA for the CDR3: TGTGCCAGCAGTGGGCCAGGGTCCTACGAGCAGTACTTC.

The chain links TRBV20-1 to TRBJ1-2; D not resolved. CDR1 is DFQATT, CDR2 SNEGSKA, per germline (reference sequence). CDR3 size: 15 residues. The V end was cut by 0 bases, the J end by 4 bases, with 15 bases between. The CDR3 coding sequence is TGCAGTGCTAGAGATCTCATGGCAGGCGTCTATGGCTACACCTTC. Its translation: CSARDLMAGVYGYTF.

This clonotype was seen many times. CDR3 amino acids: CASTGGPGTVLFF. As DNA, the CDR3 is TGTGCCAGCACTGGGGGGCCCGGGACAGTACTGTTCTTC. The chain couples TRBV6-1 to TRBJ2-1; tentatively, D is TRBD1 (7 bases). The CDR3 is made up of 13 amino acids. Trimming left V 7 bases short and J 15 bases short, with 22 bases between. Germline V gene data show CDR1 as MNHNS and CDR2 as SASEGT.

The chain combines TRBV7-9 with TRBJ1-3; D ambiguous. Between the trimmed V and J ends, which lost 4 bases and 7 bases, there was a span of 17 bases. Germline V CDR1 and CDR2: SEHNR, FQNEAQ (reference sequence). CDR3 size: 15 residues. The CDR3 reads CASSSDGALGNTIYF. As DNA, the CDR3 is TGTGCCAGCAGCTCGGACGGAGCCCTAGGGAACACCATATATTTT.

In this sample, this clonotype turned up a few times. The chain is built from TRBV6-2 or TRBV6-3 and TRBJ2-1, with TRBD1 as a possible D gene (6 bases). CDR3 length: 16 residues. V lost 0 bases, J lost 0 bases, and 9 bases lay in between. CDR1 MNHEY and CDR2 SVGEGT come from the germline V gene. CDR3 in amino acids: CASSYSQGFSYNEQFF. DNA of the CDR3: TGTGCCAGCAGTTACTCGCAGGGGTTCTCCTACAATGAGCAGTTCTTC.

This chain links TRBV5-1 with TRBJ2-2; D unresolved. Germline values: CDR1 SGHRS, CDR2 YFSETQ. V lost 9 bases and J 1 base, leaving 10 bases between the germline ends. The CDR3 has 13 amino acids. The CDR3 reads CATSSGNTGELFF. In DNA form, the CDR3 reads TGCGCCACCTCCTCAGGGAACACCGGGGAGCTGTTTTTT.

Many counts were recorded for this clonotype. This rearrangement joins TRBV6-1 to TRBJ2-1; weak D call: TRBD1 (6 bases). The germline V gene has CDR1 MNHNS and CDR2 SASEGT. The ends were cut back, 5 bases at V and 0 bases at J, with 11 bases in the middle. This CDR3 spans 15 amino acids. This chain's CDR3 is CASSKGHRSYNEQFF. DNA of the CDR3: TGTGCCAGCAGTAAGGGACATCGCTCCTACAATGAGCAGTTCTTC.

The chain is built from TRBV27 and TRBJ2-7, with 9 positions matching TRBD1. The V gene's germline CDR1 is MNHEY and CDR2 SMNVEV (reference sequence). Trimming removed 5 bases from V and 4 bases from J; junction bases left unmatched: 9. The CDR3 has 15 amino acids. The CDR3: CASSPKGQGWYEQYF. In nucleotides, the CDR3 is TGTGCCAGCAGTCCAAAAGGACAGGGGTGGTACGAGCAGTACTTC.

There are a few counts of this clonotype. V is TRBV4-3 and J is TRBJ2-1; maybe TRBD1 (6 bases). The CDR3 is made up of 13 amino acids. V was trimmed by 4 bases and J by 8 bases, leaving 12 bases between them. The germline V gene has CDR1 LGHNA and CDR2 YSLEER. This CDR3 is CASSRTVWDEQFF. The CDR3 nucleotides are TGCGCCAGCAGCCGGACAGTCTGGGATGAGCAGTTCTTC.

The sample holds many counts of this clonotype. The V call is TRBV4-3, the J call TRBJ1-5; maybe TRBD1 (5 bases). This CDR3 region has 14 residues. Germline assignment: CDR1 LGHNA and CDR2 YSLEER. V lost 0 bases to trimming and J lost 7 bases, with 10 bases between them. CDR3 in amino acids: CASSQDREHQPQHF. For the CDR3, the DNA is TGCGCCAGCAGCCAAGACAGGGAGCACCAGCCCCAGCATTTT.

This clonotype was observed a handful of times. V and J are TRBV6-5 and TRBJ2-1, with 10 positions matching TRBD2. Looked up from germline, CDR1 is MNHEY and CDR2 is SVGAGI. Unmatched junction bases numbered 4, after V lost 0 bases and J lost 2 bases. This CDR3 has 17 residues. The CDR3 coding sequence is TGTGCCAGCAGTTACTCGTTAGCGGGAGGAACCTACAATGAGCAGTTCTTC. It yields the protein CASSYSLAGGTYNEQFF.

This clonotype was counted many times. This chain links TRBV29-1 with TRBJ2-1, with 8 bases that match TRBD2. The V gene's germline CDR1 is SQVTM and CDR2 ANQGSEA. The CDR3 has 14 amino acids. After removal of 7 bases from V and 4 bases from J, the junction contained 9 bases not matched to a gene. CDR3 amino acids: CSGGLVGGYNEQFF. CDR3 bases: TGCAGCGGGGGACTAGTGGGGGGTTACAATGAGCAGTTCTTC.

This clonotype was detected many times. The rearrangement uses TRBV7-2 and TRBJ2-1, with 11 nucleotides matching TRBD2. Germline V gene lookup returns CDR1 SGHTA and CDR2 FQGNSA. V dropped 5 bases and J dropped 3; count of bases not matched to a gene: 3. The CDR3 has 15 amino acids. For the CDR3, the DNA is TGTGCCAGCAGCCCGGGACTAGCGGTCTACAATGAGCAGTTCTTC. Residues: CASSPGLAVYNEQFF.

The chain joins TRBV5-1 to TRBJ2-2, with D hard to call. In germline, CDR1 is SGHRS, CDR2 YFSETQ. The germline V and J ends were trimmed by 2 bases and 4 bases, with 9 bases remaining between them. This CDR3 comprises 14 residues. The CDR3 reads CASSFGQATGELFF. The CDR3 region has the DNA TGCGCCAGCAGCTTCGGGCAGGCCACCGGGGAGCTGTTTTTT.

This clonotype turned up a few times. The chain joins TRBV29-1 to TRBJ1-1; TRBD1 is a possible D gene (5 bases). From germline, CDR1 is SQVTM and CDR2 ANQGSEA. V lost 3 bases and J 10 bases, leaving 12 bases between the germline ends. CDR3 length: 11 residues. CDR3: CSVDTPGGAFF. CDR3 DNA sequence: TGCAGCGTTGACACCCCCGGGGGAGCTTTCTTT.

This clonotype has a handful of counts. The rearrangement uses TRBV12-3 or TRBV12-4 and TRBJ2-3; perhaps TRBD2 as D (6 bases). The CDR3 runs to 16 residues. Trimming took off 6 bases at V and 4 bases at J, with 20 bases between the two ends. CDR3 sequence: CASRPTTSYEADTQYF. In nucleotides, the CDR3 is TGTGCCAGCAGACCGACGACTAGTTACGAGGCAGATACGCAGTATTTT.

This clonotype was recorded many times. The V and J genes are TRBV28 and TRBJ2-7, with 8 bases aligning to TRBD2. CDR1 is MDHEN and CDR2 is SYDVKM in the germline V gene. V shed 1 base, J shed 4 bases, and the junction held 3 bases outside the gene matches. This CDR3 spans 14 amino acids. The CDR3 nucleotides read TGTGCCAGCAGTTTATTTCGGGAGGGTTACGAGCAGTACTTC. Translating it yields CASSLFREGYEQYF.

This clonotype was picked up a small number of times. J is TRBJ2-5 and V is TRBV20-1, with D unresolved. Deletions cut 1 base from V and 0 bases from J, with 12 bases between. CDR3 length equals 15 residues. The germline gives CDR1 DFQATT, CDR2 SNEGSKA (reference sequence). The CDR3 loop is CSARVGSSNQETQYF. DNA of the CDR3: TGCAGTGCTAGAGTTGGCAGCTCCAACCAAGAGACCCAGTACTTC.

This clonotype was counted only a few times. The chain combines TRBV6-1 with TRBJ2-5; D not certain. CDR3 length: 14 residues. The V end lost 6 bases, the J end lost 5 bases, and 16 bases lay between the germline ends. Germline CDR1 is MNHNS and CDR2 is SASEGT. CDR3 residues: CASRAAVNGETQYF. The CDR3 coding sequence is TGTGCCAGCAGGGCGGCGGTTAACGGGGAGACCCAGTACTTC.

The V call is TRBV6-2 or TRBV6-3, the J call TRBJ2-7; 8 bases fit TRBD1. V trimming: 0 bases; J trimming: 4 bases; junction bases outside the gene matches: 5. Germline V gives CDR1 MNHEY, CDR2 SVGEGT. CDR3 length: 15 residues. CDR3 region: CASSYSKGTGYEQYF. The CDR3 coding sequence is TGTGCCAGCAGTTACTCGAAGGGGACAGGATACGAGCAGTACTTC.

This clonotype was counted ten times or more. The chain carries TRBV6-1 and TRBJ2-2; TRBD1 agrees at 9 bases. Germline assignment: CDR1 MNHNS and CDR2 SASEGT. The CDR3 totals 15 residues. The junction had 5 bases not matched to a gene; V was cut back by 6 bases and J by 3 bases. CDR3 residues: CASREGQGDTGELFF. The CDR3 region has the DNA TGTGCCAGCAGGGAGGGACAGGGCGACACCGGGGAGCTGTTTTTT.

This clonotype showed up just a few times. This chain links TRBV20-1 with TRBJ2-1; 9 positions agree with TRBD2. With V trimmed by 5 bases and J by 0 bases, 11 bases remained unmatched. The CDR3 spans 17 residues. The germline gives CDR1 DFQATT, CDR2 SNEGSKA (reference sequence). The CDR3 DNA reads TGCAGTGCTCCATCGGAGGCTAGCGGGGACTCCTACAATGAGCAGTTCTTC. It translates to CSAPSEASGDSYNEQFF.

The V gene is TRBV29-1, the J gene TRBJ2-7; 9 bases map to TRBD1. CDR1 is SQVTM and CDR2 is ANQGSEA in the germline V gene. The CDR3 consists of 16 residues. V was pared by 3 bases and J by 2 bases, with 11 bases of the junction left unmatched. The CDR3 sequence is CSVDWSIGTGTYEQYF. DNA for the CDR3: TGCAGCGTTGATTGGTCAATCGGGACAGGGACCTACGAGCAGTACTTC.